One sample yielded the 13 T cell receptor beta chains listed below, sequenced in a study of blood T cell repertoires in COVID-19 (dated by TCRdb to the early 2020s). Library preparation employed the immunoSEQ multiplex PCR assay. This immuneACCESS table, as held by TCRdb, lists in-frame sequences with V and J called but not all clones. Of the missing ones, under half trace to an unresolved V gene in checked studies; the others have no known cause. The sample table records 450,000 or so clones; 89% of these occur just once. Roughly 0.92% of the sample goes to the ten largest clones. The sample comprised peripheral blood. These receptors all stem from a man between 18 and 35 years old with COVID-19, enrolled during active disease.

CDR3 residues: CASGPPGGTTKETQYF. CDR3 coding DNA: TGTGCTAGTGGTCCTCCGGGGGGGACTACAAAAGAGACCCAGTACTTC. The chain couples TRBV12-5 to TRBJ2-5; 8 bases match TRBD2. Germline CDR1 LGHNT, CDR2 FRNRAP. The CDR3 has 16 amino acids. Trimming cost V 5 bases and J 3 bases; bases outside gene matches: 11.

The V and J genes are TRBV20-1 and TRBJ1-3; D unresolved. Germline V gene sequence: CDR1 DFQATT, CDR2 SNEGSKA (reference sequence). The CDR3 spans 14 residues. V lost 3 bases and J 4 bases, leaving 13 bases between the germline ends. CDR3 sequence reads: CSASGVTGGNTIYF. The CDR3 DNA sequence: TGCAGTGCTAGTGGGGTCACGGGAGGAAACACCATATATTTT.

The rearrangement joins TRBV15 to TRBJ2-7; 9 positions agree with TRBD2. V trimming: 3 bases; J trimming: 3 bases; junction bases outside the gene matches: 6. The CDR3 runs 15 residues. The V gene's germline CDR1 is LNHNV and CDR2 YYDKDF (reference sequence). The CDR3 reads CATSRSLAGDYEQYF. The CDR3 coding sequence is TGTGCCACCAGCAGGTCACTAGCGGGTGACTACGAGCAGTACTTC.

The J gene is TRBJ2-7, the V gene TRBV6-6, with D possibly being TRBD2 (6 bases). V lost 0 bases and J lost 0, with 9 bases in between. The CDR3 extends over 15 amino acids. Per the germline V gene, CDR1 is MNHNY and CDR2 is SVGAGI (reference sequence). The CDR3 here is CASSYSGTHSYEQYF. CDR3 DNA: TGTGCCAGCAGTTACTCCGGGACTCACTCCTACGAGCAGTACTTC.

The CDR3 here is CASSGEGGEQFF. CDR3 sequence (DNA): TGTGCCAGCAGCGGGGAGGGTGGAGAGCAGTTCTTC. This chain connects TRBV12-3 or TRBV12-4 to TRBJ2-1; 7 nucleotides agree with TRBD2. This CDR3 is built from 12 residues. With 6 bases clipped from V and 10 bases from J, the junction kept 6 bases outside the gene matches.

The CDR3, as DNA: TGTGCCAGCAGCCCGCGGGACAGAGCAAACACTGAAGCTTTCTTT. Its translation: CASSPRDRANTEAFF. The chain joins TRBV3-1 (or the pseudogene TRBV3-2) to TRBJ1-1; TRBD1 matches at 7 bases. The CDR3 runs 15 residues. From germline, CDR1 is LGHDT and CDR2 YNNKEL (reference sequence). V was clipped by 4 bases and J by 2 bases; unmatched bases: 7.

This clone has more than one count but fewer than ten. The CDR3 DNA reads TGCGCCAGCAGCCAAGAAGAGAGGGCATCGGAAGGAAACACCATATATTTT. Translated: CASSQEERASEGNTIYF. This chain links TRBV4-1 with TRBJ1-3; D not certain. This CDR3 spans 17 amino acids. Trimming left V 0 bases short and J 4 bases short, with 16 bases between. The germline gives CDR1 MGHRA, CDR2 YSYEKL.

The chain employs TRBV7-8 and TRBJ2-7, with 9 bases that match TRBD2. Germline loops: CDR1 SGHVS, CDR2 FQNEAQ. The CDR3 loop spans 16 amino acids. Trimming at V came to 1 base and at J to 4 bases, leaving 8 bases not matched to a gene. This chain's CDR3 is CASSLVSGGRAYEQYF. The CDR3 DNA is TGTGCCAGCAGCTTAGTCTCCGGCGGGAGGGCTTACGAGCAGTACTTC.

This rearrangement joins TRBV7-9 to TRBJ2-7; 7 bases line up with TRBD1. Germline V gene sequence: CDR1 SEHNR, CDR2 FQNEAQ (reference sequence). The V and J ends lost 4 bases and 3 bases, in that order; junction bases with no gene match: 12. This CDR3 comprises 16 residues. The CDR3 DNA follows: TGTGCCAGCAGCTCAAACAGGGGCAAGGCCTACTACGAGCAGTACTTC. It specifies CASSSNRGKAYYEQYF.

The chain's CDR3 is CATSDAGGTDTQYF. The DNA of the CDR3 is TGTGCCACCAGTGATGCGGGGGGCACAGATACGCAGTATTTT. V and J are TRBV24-1 and TRBJ2-3, with 7 bases that match TRBD2. Germline V gives CDR1 KGHDR, CDR2 SFDVKD. This CDR3 is built from 14 residues. J gave up 1 base and V 3 bases, and 0 bases lay outside the gene matches.

V usage is TRBV6-5 and J usage is TRBJ2-7; a weak D match, TRBD1 (6 bases). Germline V lookup: CDR1 MNHEY, CDR2 SVGAGI. The CDR3 loop spans 14 amino acids. The ends were cut back, 2 bases at V and 3 bases at J, with 11 bases in the middle. CDR3 coding DNA: TGTGCCAGCAGTTACCGGTCAGGGGTCTACGAGCAGTACTTC. Protein product: CASSYRSGVYEQYF.

The V and J genes are TRBV9 and TRBJ2-2; D not certain. Trimming left V 0 bases short and J 0 bases short, with 12 bases between. The CDR3 is 17 amino acids. Per germline, CDR1 SGDLS and CDR2 YYNGEE. The CDR3 DNA reads as TGTGCCAGCAGCGTAGGGGCAGCTTTCGCGAACACCGGGGAGCTGTTTTTT. This gives the protein CASSVGAAFANTGELFF.

The chain links TRBV6-6 to TRBJ1-5; D might be TRBD1 (5 bases). V was clipped by 6 bases and J by 1 base, with 13 bases between them. The CDR3 loop spans 15 amino acids. CDR1 and CDR2 from the germline V gene are MNHNY and SVGAGI (reference sequence). CDR3 residues: CASREDDRSNQPQHF. The DNA of the CDR3 is TGTGCCAGCAGAGAAGATGACAGAAGCAATCAGCCCCAGCATTTT.